Sequencing of this TCR beta chain was carried out in a study of T cells in Graves' hyperthyroidism and ophthalmopathy. Whole-study findings and limits: Blood samples included most of the expanded thyroid clonotypes exceeding 0.001.

V lost 5 bases to trimming and J lost 5 bases, with 15 bases between them. The length of the CDR3 is 14 residues. Germline V gives CDR1 MDHEN, CDR2 SYDVKM. Researchers barred patients who had uncontrolled infection, other autoimmune disease, pregnancy or lactation. Diagnoses rested on clinical symptoms, serum thyroxine and TRAb, thyroid ultrasound and orbital computed tomography. The sample holds a few counts of this clonotype. Its antigen remains unidentified. Amplification of TCR beta CDR3 regions used RNA as the template. Primed by the HTBI set, a first-round RT-PCR was run on the TCR CDR3. TCRdb reprocessed the multiplex PCR reads via MiXCR and lists one record per CDR3 protein. The table lists around 620,000 distinct CDR3 sequences, about 45% of them singletons.

The J gene is TRBJ1-1, the V gene TRBV28; the D gene is possibly TRBD1 (5 bases). The sample comprised peripheral blood or thyroid tissue (not recorded which). The sequence was collected from an adult woman with Graves' disease, either hyperthyroidism or ophthalmopathy (not recorded which). Written as DNA, the CDR3 is TGTGCCAGCAGTCCCAAACGGGACGGGACTGAAGCTTTCTTT. Protein sequence: CASSPKRDGTEAFF.